The 19 T cell receptor beta chains in this list originate from one sample, sequenced in a study of T cell repertoires in cytomegalovirus infection. TCRdb re-called the reads with MiXCR, one entry per CDR3 protein. The repertoire holds some 350,000 distinct CDR3 sequences, with about 32% as singletons. No antigen has been identified for these receptors. This sample comprised cultured PBMCs, obtained from culture after CMV antigen stimulation. The receptors come from a human donor in good health (CMV status not recorded). Some clones in this sample may be carry-over from other donors' samples.

The genes are TRBV19 and TRBJ2-1; the D gene is possibly TRBD2 (6 bases). In germline, CDR1 is LNHDA, CDR2 SQIVND (reference sequence). V was trimmed by 4 bases and J by 1 base, leaving 11 bases between them. The CDR3 contains 15 residues. CDR3 coding DNA: TGTGCCAGTAGTAGTGGGACTGCGTCCTACAATGAGCAGTTCTTC. Protein product: CASSSGTASYNEQFF. Using reference TRBV19 and TRBJ2-1 for the parts outside the CDR3, the full variable domain is DGGITQSPKYLFRKEGQNVTLSCEQNLNHDAMYWYRQDPGQGLRLIYYSQIVNDFQKGDIAEGYSVSREKKESFPLTVTSAQKNPTAFYLCASSSGTASYNEQFFGPGTRLTVL.

In its sample, this clonotype was seen once. The chain joins TRBV19 to TRBJ1-4; TRBD1 aligns across 7 bases. The germline CDR1 and CDR2 sequences are LNHDA and SQIVND (reference sequence). CDR3 length equals 13 residues. The J segment lost 6 bases and the V segment lost 8 bases, leaving 6 bases of the junction unmatched. CDR3 in amino acids: CASADRVDEKLFF. The CDR3 DNA reads as TGTGCCAGTGCAGACAGGGTTGATGAAAAACTGTTTTTT.

The rearrangement uses TRBV7-9 and TRBJ1-6; the match to TRBD1 covers 8 bases. Germline-derived CDR1 and CDR2 are SEHNR and FQNEAQ (reference sequence). The CDR3 totals 15 residues. With 4 bases clipped from V and 10 bases from J, the junction kept 9 bases outside the gene matches. The CDR3 DNA is TGTGCCAGCAGCTCTGGACAGGGAGAGTTGTCACCCCTCCACTTT. It yields the protein CASSSGQGELSPLHF.

V and J are TRBV15 and TRBJ2-1; 7 bases align to TRBD2. V lost 7 bases and J lost 11; bases outside the gene matches: 14. Per the germline V gene, CDR1 is LNHNV and CDR2 is YYDKDF (reference sequence). This CDR3 region has 14 residues. CDR3 DNA sequence: TGTGCCACCAAGGCTAGCGGCCCCTCCGGTAAGCAGTTCTTC. This codes for CATKASGPSGKQFF.

This clonotype has just a few counts. The V call is TRBV12-3 or TRBV12-4, the J call TRBJ2-3, with 8 bases fitting TRBD2. V gave up 10 bases and J gave up 5 bases; unmatched junction bases: 11. CDR3 size: 14 residues. The DNA for the CDR3 is TGTGCCATCGCCCGGGGGGGCCGGGAAGATACGCAGTATTTT. Encoded protein: CAIARGGREDTQYF.

The chain is built from TRBV28 and TRBJ2-3; weak D call: TRBD2 (6 bases). V lost 7 bases and J lost 9, with 14 bases in between. The CDR3 runs 12 residues. Germline CDR1 reads MDHEN; CDR2 reads SYDVKM. The CDR3 DNA reads as TGTGCCAGCACGGGGACTGCTCAAACGCAGTATTTT. It yields the protein CASTGTAQTQYF.

The chain has TRBV11-2 and TRBJ2-2, with D unclear. Trimming shortened V by 5 bases and J by 6 bases, and 10 bases separated the two germline ends. There are 13 residues in the CDR3. From germline, CDR1 is SGHAT and CDR2 FQNNGV. In nucleotides, the CDR3 is TGTGCCAGCAGCCATGCGTTCGCCGGGGAGCTGTTTTTT. Its protein is CASSHAFAGELFF.

V usage is TRBV5-4 and J usage is TRBJ1-4; D unresolved. Germline V CDR1 and CDR2: SGHNT, YYREEE (reference sequence). The CDR3 is 14 amino acids. Trimming shortened V by 3 bases and J by 4 bases, and 10 bases separated the two germline ends. The CDR3 here is CASSSVGFNEKLFF. CDR3 bases: TGTGCCAGCAGCTCGGTGGGGTTTAATGAAAAACTGTTTTTT.

In its sample, this clonotype was seen a few times. V gene TRBV7-9 combines with J gene TRBJ2-3; no definite D call. The CDR3 totals 15 residues. The germline gives CDR1 SEHNR, CDR2 FQNEAQ (reference sequence). Deletions cut 1 base from V and 6 bases from J, with 14 bases between. CDR3 loop: CASSLGRRTDDTQYF. In nucleotides, the CDR3 is TGTGCCAGCAGCTTAGGGAGACGGACGGATGATACGCAGTATTTT.

In its sample, this clonotype was seen a few times. The chain is built from TRBV7-2 and TRBJ1-4; TRBD1 matches at 8 bases. Germline V gene sequence: CDR1 SGHTA, CDR2 FQGNSA. This CDR3 comprises 16 residues. Trimming took 5 bases from V and 7 from J; bases not matched to a gene: 12. The CDR3 DNA reads TGTGCCAGCAGCCGGGACAGGTCCTTGCTAGGTGAAAAACTGTTTTTT. This translates into CASSRDRSLLGEKLFF.

V is TRBV6-1 and J is TRBJ2-3, with D perhaps TRBD2 (6 bases). V was trimmed by 5 bases and J by 2 bases, leaving 17 bases between them. Germline-derived CDR1 and CDR2 are MNHNS and SASEGT. There are 16 residues in the CDR3. The DNA of the CDR3 is TGTGCCAGCAGTCCCCGGGCGGGGTACCTCACAGATACGCAGTATTTT. Translated: CASSPRAGYLTDTQYF.

This clonotype occurred many times. The gene calls are TRBV7-2 and TRBJ2-3; 10 bases match TRBD1. Germline V gives CDR1 SGHTA, CDR2 FQGNSA. CDR3 length: 15 amino acids. V dropped 5 bases and J dropped 1; count of bases not matched to a gene: 3. This CDR3 is CASSVGTGGTDTQYF. In DNA, the CDR3 is TGTGCCAGCAGCGTAGGGACAGGGGGCACAGATACGCAGTATTTT.

The sample holds a few counts of this clonotype. The V call is TRBV3-1, the J call TRBJ1-4; D perhaps matches TRBD1 (6 bases). Between the trimmed V and J ends, which lost 3 bases and 3 bases, there was a span of 14 bases. The CDR3 consists of 16 residues. The germline CDR1 and CDR2 sequences are LGHDT and YNNKEL (reference sequence). The CDR3 protein is CASSHQGQYPNEKLFF. The CDR3 DNA reads TGTGCCAGCAGCCATCAGGGGCAGTACCCTAATGAAAAACTGTTTTTT.

The table lists this clonotype with a few counts. V usage is TRBV19 and J usage is TRBJ2-2; D may be TRBD1 (5 bases). Germline assignment: CDR1 LNHDA and CDR2 SQIVND (reference sequence). The CDR3 length is 15 residues. Between the trimmed V and J ends, which lost 2 bases and 8 bases, there was a span of 15 bases. DNA of the CDR3: TGTGCCAGTAGTATACGGACACGGCTCGGTGGGGAGCTGTTTTTT. It is translated as CASSIRTRLGGELFF.

The chain uses TRBV28 and TRBJ1-5; D is perhaps TRBD1 (5 bases). Germline CDR1 reads MDHEN; CDR2 reads SYDVKM. CDR3 size: 14 residues. V was clipped by 6 bases and J by 3 bases, with 12 bases between them. CDR3 loop: CASSDRDHNQPQHF. CDR3 sequence (DNA): TGTGCCAGCAGCGACCGGGACCACAATCAGCCCCAGCATTTT.

J is TRBJ1-4 and V is TRBV4-3; D call uncertain. The CDR3 is made up of 15 amino acids. From germline, CDR1 is LGHNA and CDR2 YSLEER. Trimming removed 5 bases from V and 7 bases from J, with 17 bases in between. The CDR3, as DNA: TGCGCCAGCAGCTCCTCTCTGGGGTTTGGTGAAAAACTGTTTTTT. This codes for CASSSSLGFGEKLFF.

The rearrangement joins TRBV12-5 to TRBJ1-2; 11 nucleotides agree with TRBD1. CDR1 and CDR2 from the germline V gene are LGHNT and FRNRAP. CDR3 length: 19 amino acids. Germline trimming cut 0 bases from V and 3 bases from J; bases unmatched to any gene: 12. CDR3 in amino acids: CASGLVRGLDRGRDYGYTF. CDR3 sequence (DNA): TGTGCTAGTGGTTTGGTACGAGGGCTGGACAGGGGGCGCGACTATGGCTACACCTTC.

This chain joins TRBV7-9 and TRBJ2-7; D could derive from TRBD1 or TRBD2 (6 bases each). V lost 5 bases and J 5 bases, leaving 16 bases between the germline ends. Germline CDR1 and CDR2: SEHNR and FQNEAQ (reference sequence). CDR3 length: 14 amino acids. Written as DNA, the CDR3 is TGTGCCAGCAGCCCCTGGGGGGCAAGCGACGAGCAGTACTTC. Amino acid sequence: CASSPWGASDEQYF.

The chain employs TRBV10-1 and TRBJ2-1, with TRBD2 matching 7 bases. This CDR3 has 14 amino acids. Germline V gene lookup returns CDR1 WNHNN and CDR2 SYGVQD (reference sequence). V was pared by 8 bases and J by 1 base, with 5 bases of the junction left unmatched. Written as DNA, the CDR3 is TGCGCCAGCCCGGGGGGAGAGTCCTACAATGAGCAGTTCTTC. It yields the protein CASPGGESYNEQFF.